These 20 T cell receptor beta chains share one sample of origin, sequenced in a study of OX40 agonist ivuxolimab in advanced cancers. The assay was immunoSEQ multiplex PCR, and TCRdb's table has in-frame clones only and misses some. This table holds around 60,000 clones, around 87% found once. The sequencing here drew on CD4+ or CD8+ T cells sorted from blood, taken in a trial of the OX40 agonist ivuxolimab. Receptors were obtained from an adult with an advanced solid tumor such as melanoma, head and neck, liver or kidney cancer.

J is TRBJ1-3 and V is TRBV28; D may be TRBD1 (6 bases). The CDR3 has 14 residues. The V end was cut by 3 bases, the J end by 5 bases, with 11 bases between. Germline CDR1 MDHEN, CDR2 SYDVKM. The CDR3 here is CASSLGGRRNTIYF. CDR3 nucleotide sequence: TGTGCCAGCAGTTTGGGGGGCCGAAGAAACACCATATATTTT. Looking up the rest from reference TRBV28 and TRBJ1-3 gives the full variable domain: DVKVTQSSRYLVKRTGEKVFLECVQDMDHENMFWYRQDPGLGLRLIYFSYDVKMKEKGDIPEGYSVSREKKERFSLILESASTNQTSMYLCASSLGGRRNTIYFGEGSWLTVV.

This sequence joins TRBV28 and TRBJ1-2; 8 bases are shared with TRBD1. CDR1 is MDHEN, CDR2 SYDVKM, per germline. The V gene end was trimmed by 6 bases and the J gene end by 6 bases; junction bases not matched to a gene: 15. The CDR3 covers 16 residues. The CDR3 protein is CASRGSQGAFYNGYTF. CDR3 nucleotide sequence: TGTGCCAGCAGGGGATCGCAGGGGGCGTTCTATAATGGCTACACCTTC.

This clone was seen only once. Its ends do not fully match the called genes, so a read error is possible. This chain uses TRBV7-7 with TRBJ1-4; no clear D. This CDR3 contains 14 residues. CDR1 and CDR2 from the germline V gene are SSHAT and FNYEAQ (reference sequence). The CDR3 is CASSPTATNEKLFF. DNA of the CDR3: TGTGCTAGCAGTCCCACAGCAACTAATGAAAAACTGTTTTTT.

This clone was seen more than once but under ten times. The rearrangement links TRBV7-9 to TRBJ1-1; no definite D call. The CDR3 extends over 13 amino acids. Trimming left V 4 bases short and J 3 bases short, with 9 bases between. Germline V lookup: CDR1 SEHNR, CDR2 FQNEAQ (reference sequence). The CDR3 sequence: CASSSPWDTEAFF. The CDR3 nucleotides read TGTGCCAGCAGCTCCCCTTGGGACACTGAAGCTTTCTTT.

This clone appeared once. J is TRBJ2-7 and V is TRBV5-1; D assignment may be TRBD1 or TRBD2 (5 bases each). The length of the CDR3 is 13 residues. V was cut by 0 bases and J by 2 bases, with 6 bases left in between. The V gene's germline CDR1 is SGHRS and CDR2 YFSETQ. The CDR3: CASSLGDPYEQYF. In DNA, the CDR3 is TGCGCCAGCAGCTTGGGGGACCCCTACGAGCAGTACTTC.

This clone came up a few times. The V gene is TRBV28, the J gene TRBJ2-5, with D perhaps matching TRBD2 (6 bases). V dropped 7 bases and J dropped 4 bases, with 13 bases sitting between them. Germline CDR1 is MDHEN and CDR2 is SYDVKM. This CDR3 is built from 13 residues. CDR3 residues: CASTTRGTETQYF. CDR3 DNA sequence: TGTGCCAGCACTACGCGGGGTACAGAGACCCAGTACTTC.

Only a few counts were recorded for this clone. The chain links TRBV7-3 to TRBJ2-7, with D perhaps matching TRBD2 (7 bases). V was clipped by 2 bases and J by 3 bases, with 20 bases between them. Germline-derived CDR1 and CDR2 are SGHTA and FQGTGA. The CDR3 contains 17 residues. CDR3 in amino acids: CASSLFGGPGSIYEQYF. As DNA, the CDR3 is TGTGCCAGCAGCTTATTCGGGGGGCCAGGGAGCATCTACGAGCAGTACTTC.

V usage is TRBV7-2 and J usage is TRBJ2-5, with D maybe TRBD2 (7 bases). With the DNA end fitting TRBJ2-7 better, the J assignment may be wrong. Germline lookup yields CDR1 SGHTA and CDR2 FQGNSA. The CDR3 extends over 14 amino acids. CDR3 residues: CASSLEAGHYEQYF. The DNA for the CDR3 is TGTGCCAGCAGCTTAGAAGCGGGACACTACGAGCAGTACTTC.

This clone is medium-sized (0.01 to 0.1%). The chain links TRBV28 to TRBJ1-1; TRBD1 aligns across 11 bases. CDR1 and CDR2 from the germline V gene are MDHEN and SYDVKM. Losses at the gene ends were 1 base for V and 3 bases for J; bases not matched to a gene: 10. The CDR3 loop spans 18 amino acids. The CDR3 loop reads CASSLLVGQGDMDTEAFF. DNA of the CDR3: TGTGCCAGCAGTTTATTGGTGGGACAGGGGGATATGGACACTGAAGCTTTCTTT.

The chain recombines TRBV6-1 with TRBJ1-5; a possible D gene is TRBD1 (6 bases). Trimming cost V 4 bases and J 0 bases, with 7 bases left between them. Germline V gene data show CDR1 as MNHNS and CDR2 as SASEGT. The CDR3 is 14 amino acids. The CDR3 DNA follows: TGTGCCAGCAGTGTACAGGGTAGCAATCAGCCCCAGCATTTT. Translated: CASSVQGSNQPQHF.

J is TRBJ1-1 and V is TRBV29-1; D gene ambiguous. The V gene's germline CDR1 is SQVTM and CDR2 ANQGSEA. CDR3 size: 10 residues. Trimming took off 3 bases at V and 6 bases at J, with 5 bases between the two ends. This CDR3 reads CSVEISEAFF. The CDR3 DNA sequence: TGCAGCGTTGAGATATCTGAAGCTTTCTTT.

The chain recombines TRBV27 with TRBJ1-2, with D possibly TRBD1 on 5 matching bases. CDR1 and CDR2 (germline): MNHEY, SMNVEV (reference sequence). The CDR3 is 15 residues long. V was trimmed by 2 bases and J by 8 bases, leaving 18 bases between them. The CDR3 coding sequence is TGTGCCAGCAGTTTAAGCGACGGACACCTAACCGGCTACACCTTC. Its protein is CASSLSDGHLTGYTF.

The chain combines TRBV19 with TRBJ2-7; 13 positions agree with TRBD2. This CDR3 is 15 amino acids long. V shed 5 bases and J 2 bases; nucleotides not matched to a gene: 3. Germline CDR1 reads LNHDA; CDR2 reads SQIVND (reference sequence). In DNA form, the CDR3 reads TGTGCCAGTAGTCTGGGGACTAGCGGGACCTACGAGCAGTACTTC. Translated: CASSLGTSGTYEQYF.

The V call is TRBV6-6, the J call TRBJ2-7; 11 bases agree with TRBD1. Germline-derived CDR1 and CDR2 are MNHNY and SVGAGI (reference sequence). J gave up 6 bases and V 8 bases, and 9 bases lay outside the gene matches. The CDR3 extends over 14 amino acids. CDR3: CASRRPGQGGEQYF. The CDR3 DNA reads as TGTGCCAGCCGCAGACCGGGACAGGGGGGCGAGCAGTACTTC.

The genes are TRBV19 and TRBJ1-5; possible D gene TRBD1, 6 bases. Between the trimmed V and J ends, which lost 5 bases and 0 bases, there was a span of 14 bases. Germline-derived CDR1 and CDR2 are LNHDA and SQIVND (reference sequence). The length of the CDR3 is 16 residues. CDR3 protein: CASSDLGTHSNQPQHF. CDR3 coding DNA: TGTGCCAGTAGTGATCTCGGGACACATAGCAATCAGCCCCAGCATTTT.

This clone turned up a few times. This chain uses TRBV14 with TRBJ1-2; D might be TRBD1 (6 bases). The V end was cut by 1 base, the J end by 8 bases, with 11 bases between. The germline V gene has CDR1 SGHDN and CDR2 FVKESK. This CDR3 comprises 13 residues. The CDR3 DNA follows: TGTGCCAGCAGCCAAGCACGGGGGCAGGGCTACACCTTC. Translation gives CASSQARGQGYTF.

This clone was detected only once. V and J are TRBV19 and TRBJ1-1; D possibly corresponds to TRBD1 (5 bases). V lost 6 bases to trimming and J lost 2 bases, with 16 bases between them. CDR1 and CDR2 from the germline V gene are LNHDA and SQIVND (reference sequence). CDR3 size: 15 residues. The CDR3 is CASRNGASVNTEAFF. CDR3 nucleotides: TGTGCCAGTAGGAACGGGGCCTCGGTTAACACTGAAGCTTTCTTT.

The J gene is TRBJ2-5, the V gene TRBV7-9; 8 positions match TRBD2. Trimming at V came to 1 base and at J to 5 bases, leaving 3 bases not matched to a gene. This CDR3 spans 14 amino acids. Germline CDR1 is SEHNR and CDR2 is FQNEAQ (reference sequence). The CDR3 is CASSLGAGDETQYF. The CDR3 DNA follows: TGTGCCAGCAGCTTAGGAGCGGGAGACGAGACCCAGTACTTC.

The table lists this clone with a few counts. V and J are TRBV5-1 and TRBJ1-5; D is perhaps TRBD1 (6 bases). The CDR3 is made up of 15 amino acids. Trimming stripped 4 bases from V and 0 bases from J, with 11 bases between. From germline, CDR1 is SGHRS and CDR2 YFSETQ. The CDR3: CASSVGGNSNQPQHF. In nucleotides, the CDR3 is TGCGCCAGCAGCGTAGGGGGGAATAGCAATCAGCCCCAGCATTTT. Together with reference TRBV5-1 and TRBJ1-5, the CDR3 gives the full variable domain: KAGVTQTPRYLIKTRGQQVTLSCSPISGHRSVSWYQQTPGQGLQFLFEYFSETQRNKGNFPGRFSGRQFSNSRSEMNVSTLELGDSALYLCASSVGGNSNQPQHFGDGTRLSIL.

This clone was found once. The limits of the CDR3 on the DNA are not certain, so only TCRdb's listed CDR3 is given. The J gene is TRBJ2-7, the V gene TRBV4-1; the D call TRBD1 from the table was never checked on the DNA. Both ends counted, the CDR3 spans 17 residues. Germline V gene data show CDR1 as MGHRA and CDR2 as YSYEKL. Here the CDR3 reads CASSSRMFFGNSYEQYF.